This T cell receptor (beta chain) was captured by sequencing in a study of CD8 T cells in ankylosing spondylitis. The CDR3 contains 13 residues. The germline CDR1 and CDR2 sequences are SNHLY and FYNNEI. With molecular barcodes, quantitative 5'-RACE was used to make the TCR beta libraries. TCRdb recomputed calls from the 5' RACE reads with MiXCR, one row per CDR3 protein. The sample gives about 120,000 distinct CDR3 sequences, around 13% of which show up once; 3% is in the top ten. Worth noting for this clonotype: Its ends do not fully match the called genes, so a read error is possible.

The specimen was blood, either unsorted or a sorted T cell fraction (not recorded which). The receptor's source is a female donor with ankylosing spondylitis or in good health (not recorded which). The genes are TRBV2 and TRBJ2-5; the match to TRBD1 covers 7 bases. This CDR3 is CASREGGGETQYF. CDR3 coding DNA: TGTGCCAGCAGGGAAGGGGGCGGAGAGACCCAGTACTTC.